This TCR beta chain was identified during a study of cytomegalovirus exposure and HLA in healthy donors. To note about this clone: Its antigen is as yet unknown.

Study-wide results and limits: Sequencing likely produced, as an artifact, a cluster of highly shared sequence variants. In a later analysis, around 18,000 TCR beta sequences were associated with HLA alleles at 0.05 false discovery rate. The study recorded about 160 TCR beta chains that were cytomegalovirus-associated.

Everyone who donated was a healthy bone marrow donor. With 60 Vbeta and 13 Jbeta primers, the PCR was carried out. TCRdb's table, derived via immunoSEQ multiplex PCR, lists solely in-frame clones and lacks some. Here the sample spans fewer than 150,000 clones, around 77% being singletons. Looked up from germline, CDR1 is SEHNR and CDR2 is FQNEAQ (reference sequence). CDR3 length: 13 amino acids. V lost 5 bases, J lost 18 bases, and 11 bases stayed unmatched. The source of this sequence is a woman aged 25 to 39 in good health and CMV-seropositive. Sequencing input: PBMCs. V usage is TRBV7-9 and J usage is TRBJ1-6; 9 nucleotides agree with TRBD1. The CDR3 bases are TGTGCCAGCAGCCGTAGCGGGACAGGGATCCACCACTTT. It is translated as CASSRSGTGIHHF.